The present T cell receptor (beta chain) was sequenced within a study of T cell changes during pregnancy in multiple sclerosis. CDR1 and CDR2 from the germline V gene are LNHDA and SQIVND (reference sequence). CDR3 length: 13 residues. Trimming left V 2 bases short and J 6 bases short, with 8 bases between. Measured with immunoSEQ multiplex PCR; TCRdb has only the in-frame clones, and not every one. The data show 57,000 or so clones, around 90% seen once. The rearrangement joins TRBV19 to TRBJ1-5; the D is unclear. This specimen was peripheral blood, taken in the first trimester of pregnancy. The receptor comes from a female donor with multiple sclerosis, enrolled in a pregnancy study. The CDR3 coding sequence is TGTGCCAGTAGTATAATTAGAGGTCAGCCCCAGCATTTT. Amino acid sequence: CASSIIRGQPQHF.